Each of the 9 T cell receptor beta chains below was sequenced from the same sample in a study of T cells in tumors after PD-1 blockade. TCRdb's copy holds only in-frame clones and misses some; the assay was immunoSEQ multiplex PCR. Found here are around 50,000 clones, under 85% of them singletons; the top ten hold 8% to 10%. This specimen consisted of PBMCs, obtained before anti-PD-1 therapy. These receptors were collected from a human donor with advanced basal cell or squamous cell carcinoma (not recorded which).

This clone was seen more than once but under ten times. The chain has TRBV27 and TRBJ2-7; perhaps TRBD2 as D (5 bases). V lost 0 bases to trimming and J lost 1 base, with 10 bases between them. CDR3 size: 15 residues. CDR1 MNHEY and CDR2 SMNVEV come from the germline V gene (reference sequence). CDR3 coding DNA: TGTGCCAGCAGTTTATCCATCAGCGGATCCTACGAGCAGTACTTC. This codes for CASSLSISGSYEQYF.

The CDR3 region has the DNA TGTGCCAGCAGTTACAGGGACAGCCGGGGCTACACCTTC. Residues: CASSYRDSRGYTF. The chain couples TRBV6-5 to TRBJ1-2; 7 positions agree with TRBD1. Germline-derived CDR1 and CDR2 are MNHEY and SVGAGI. The CDR3 contains 13 residues. V lost 2 bases, J lost 8 bases, and 5 bases stayed unmatched.

The CDR3 sequence is CASSYAGGNSPLHF. DNA of the CDR3: TGTGCCAGCAGCTACGCGGGGGGCAATTCACCCCTCCACTTT. V and J are TRBV6-5 and TRBJ1-6, with D possibly TRBD1 on 6 matching bases. Germline lookup yields CDR1 MNHEY and CDR2 SVGAGI. The CDR3 contains 14 residues. Trimming left V 6 bases short and J 7 bases short, with 13 bases between.

This rearrangement joins TRBV5-4 to TRBJ2-3, with 7 bases aligning to TRBD2. Germline assignment: CDR1 SGHNT and CDR2 YYREEE (reference sequence). Trimming took 4 bases from V and 3 from J; bases not matched to a gene: 8. The CDR3 extends over 15 amino acids. CDR3 sequence: CASSPMSSGTDTQYF. CDR3 DNA sequence: TGTGCCAGCAGCCCCATGTCTAGCGGTACAGATACGCAGTATTTT.

The V and J genes are TRBV3-1 (or the pseudogene TRBV3-2) and TRBJ1-1, with D unresolved. The germline V gene encodes CDR1 LGHDT and CDR2 YNNKEL (reference sequence). The CDR3 spans 14 residues. V was trimmed by 4 bases and J by 6 bases, leaving 15 bases between them. As DNA, the CDR3 is TGTGCCAGCAGCCCTCCCGGGGTGGAAGCTGAAGCTTTCTTT. As protein: CASSPPGVEAEAFF.

This sequence joins TRBV5-7 and TRBJ2-3; 14 nucleotides match TRBD2. TRBV5-7 belongs to the ORF category, with a function that is uncertain. Unmatched junction bases numbered 10, after V lost 2 bases and J lost 5 bases. The CDR3 is 18 amino acids. The DNA for the CDR3 is TGTGCCAGCAGCTTCGCCCTCGGGACTAGCGGGAGTGAAGATACGCAGTATTTT. Translated: CASSFALGTSGSEDTQYF.

The chain has TRBV7-9 and TRBJ1-4, with D possibly matching TRBD1 (5 bases). V was cut by 1 base and J by 0 bases, with 6 bases left in between. The length of the CDR3 is 15 residues. CDR1 and CDR2 (germline): SEHNR, FQNEAQ (reference sequence). CDR3 sequence reads: CASSLEGATNEKLFF. The CDR3 nucleotides are TGTGCCAGCAGCTTAGAAGGGGCAACTAATGAAAAACTGTTTTTT.

This clone is classed as medium-sized. The chain recombines TRBV7-8 with TRBJ1-5; 9 bases are a match to TRBD1. Germline V gene lookup returns CDR1 SGHVS and CDR2 FQNEAQ. J gave up 7 bases and V 5 bases, and 3 bases lay outside the gene matches. The CDR3 spans 13 residues. For the CDR3, the DNA is TGTGCCAGCAGCCGGACAGGGGTACAGCCCCAGCATTTT. Residues: CASSRTGVQPQHF.

This chain joins TRBV28 and TRBJ2-7; D perhaps matches TRBD2 (5 bases). CDR1 is MDHEN and CDR2 is SYDVKM in the germline V gene. Trimming took off 3 bases at V and 6 bases at J, with 18 bases between the two ends. The CDR3 is 15 residues long. The DNA of the CDR3 is TGTGCCAGCAGTTTGGGTCGCGGACTTAAAGGCGAGCAGTACTTC. Amino acid sequence: CASSLGRGLKGEQYF.